The clone carrying this TCR beta chain showed up just a few times. This record belongs to a study of blood T cell repertoires in COVID-19. About the research overall: Acute-phase and convalescent COVID-19 samples originated in the United States, Italy and Spain.

The data were produced by immunoSEQ multiplex PCR, yet TCRdb's version contains in-frame clones alone and is incomplete. Of tens of thousands of clones listed, approximately 83% were seen once; the top ten hold 6.3%. V was trimmed by 4 bases and J by 0 bases, leaving 7 bases between them. The CDR3 has 14 amino acids. Per germline, CDR1 KGHSH and CDR2 LQKENI. The specimen was peripheral blood. The clonotype was recovered from a man aged 60 to 69 with acute or convalescent COVID-19. The rearrangement joins TRBV18 to TRBJ2-1; a weak D match, TRBD1 (5 bases). CDR3 sequence: CASSLQGSYNEQFF. The CDR3 nucleotides read TGTGCCAGCTCACTTCAGGGCTCCTACAATGAGCAGTTCTTC.